The 32 T cell receptor beta chains reported below all come from one sample, sequenced in a study of CD8+CD57+ T cells in acquired aplastic anemia. Selection for sequencing was limited to patients who had shown CD8+CD57+ cell expansion by flow cytometry. TCR beta VDJ and CDR3 profiling used genomic DNA as template. MiXCR was run by TCRdb on the reads, yielding one entry per CDR3 protein. The sample gives around 200,000 distinct CDR3 sequences, approximately 51% of which show up once; about 20% is in the top ten. The sequencing input was sorted CD4+, CD8+, or CD8+CD57+ T cells (not recorded which) from PBMCs. These receptors all come from a human donor with aplastic anemia.

In the case of this clonotype: A much larger clone differs by one base, so this may be a read error. The chain carries TRBV20-1 and TRBJ2-1, with 14 bases that match TRBD2. Germline V gene lookup returns CDR1 DFQATT and CDR2 SNEGSKA (reference sequence). This CDR3 contains 17 residues. With 2 bases clipped from V and 10 bases from J, the junction kept 13 bases outside the gene matches. CDR3: CSARLWGLAGDSYEQFF. The CDR3 DNA is TGCAGTGCTAGACTCTGGGGACTAGCGGGGGACTCCTACGAGCAGTTCTTC.

The rearrangement uses TRBV3-1 and TRBJ1-5; 8 positions match TRBD1. V lost 0 bases and J lost 5; bases outside the gene matches: 6. The CDR3 contains 16 residues. Germline lookup yields CDR1 LGHDT and CDR2 YNNKEL (reference sequence). Here the CDR3 DNA reads TGTGCCAGCAGCCAAGATTCGGGCAGGGGGCATCAGCCCCAGCATTTT. Translation gives CASSQDSGRGHQPQHF.

The chain employs TRBV18 and TRBJ1-6; 7 bases are shared with TRBD1. Germline CDR1 reads KGHSH; CDR2 reads LQKENI. This CDR3 is 13 amino acids long. V was pared by 5 bases and J by 10 bases, with 5 bases of the junction left unmatched. CDR3 in DNA: TGTGCCAGCTCAGGTGGGACAGCCTCACCCCTCCACTTT. Translation: CASSGGTASPLHF.

This clonotype was counted once. This chain links TRBV5-8 with TRBJ1-3; 7 bases fit TRBD1. This CDR3 has 13 residues. J was trimmed by 8 bases and V by 2 bases; bases with no gene match: 4. Germline lookup yields CDR1 SGHTS and CDR2 YDEGEE. CDR3 amino acids: CASSLKGADTIYF. The CDR3 DNA reads TGTGCCAGCAGCTTAAAGGGGGCGGACACCATATATTTT.

This clonotype was counted ten times or more. The chain carries TRBV14 and TRBJ1-1, with D possibly matching TRBD1 (5 bases). Germline V gene data show CDR1 as SGHDN and CDR2 as FVKESK. The V and J ends lost 2 bases and 9 bases respectively, with 10 bases between them. The CDR3 has 12 residues. CDR3 nucleotides: TGTGCCAGCAGCCAAACAGGTCGACAAGCTTTCTTT. Translation gives CASSQTGRQAFF.

This clonotype was recorded at least ten times. This chain uses TRBV10-3 with TRBJ2-3, with 9 bases lining up with TRBD1. Germline CDR1 and CDR2: ENHRY and SYGVKD. Trimming took 10 bases from V and 1 from J; bases not matched to a gene: 3. This CDR3 region has 13 residues. The CDR3 region has the DNA TGTGCCACCCGGACAGGGGGCACAGATACGCAGTATTTT. Protein sequence: CATRTGGTDTQYF.

This clonotype came up many times. This rearrangement joins TRBV5-1 to TRBJ1-1, with D perhaps matching TRBD1 (6 bases). The V gene's germline CDR1 is SGHRS and CDR2 YFSETQ. The V gene lost 1 base and the J gene lost 2 bases, with 15 bases spanning the gap. The CDR3 is 16 residues long. CDR3 loop: CASSLRGGTRNTEAFF. CDR3 bases: TGCGCCAGCAGCTTGAGGGGGGGAACCCGAAACACTGAAGCTTTCTTT. Full variable domain (remainder filled in from reference TRBV5-1 and TRBJ1-1): KAGVTQTPRYLIKTRGQQVTLSCSPISGHRSVSWYQQTPGQGLQFLFEYFSETQRNKGNFPGRFSGRQFSNSRSEMNVSTLELGDSALYLCASSLRGGTRNTEAFFGQGTRLTVV.

The chain uses TRBV5-4 and TRBJ2-7, with 7 nucleotides matching TRBD1. J was trimmed by 0 bases and V by 3 bases; bases with no gene match: 6. Germline loops: CDR1 SGHNT, CDR2 YYREEE (reference sequence). This CDR3 is built from 15 residues. CDR3: CASSSRQGSSYEQYF. CDR3 in DNA: TGTGCCAGCAGCTCCCGACAGGGTAGCTCCTACGAGCAGTACTTC.

V usage is TRBV20-1 and J usage is TRBJ1-2; 10 bases are shared with TRBD1. Trimming took 1 base from V and 8 from J; bases not matched to a gene: 4. The CDR3 sequence is 13 residues long. Germline CDR1 reads DFQATT; CDR2 reads SNEGSKA (reference sequence). The CDR3 sequence is CSARVDRGSGYTF. DNA of the CDR3: TGCAGTGCTAGAGTGGACAGGGGGAGCGGCTACACCTTC.

This clonotype was observed at least ten times. The chain recombines TRBV2 with TRBJ1-6; D gene ambiguous. V gave up 10 bases and J gave up 6 bases, with 10 bases separating them. This CDR3 has 12 amino acids. Germline V CDR1 and CDR2: SNHLY, FYNNEI. CDR3 in amino acids: CATVTGNSPLHF. As DNA, the CDR3 is TGTGCCACCGTGACGGGTAATTCACCCCTCCACTTT.

The sample holds a few counts of this clonotype. No conserved phenylalanine or tryptophan ends this CDR3, so it is likely a read error. J is TRBJ1-6 and V is TRBV19, with unresolved D. CDR3 size: 13 residues. Trimming shortened V by 4 bases and J by 5 bases, and 6 bases separated the two germline ends. Germline CDR1 LNHDA, CDR2 SQIVND (reference sequence). CDR3 coding DNA: TGTGCCAGTAGTACGGGTGATAATTCACCCCTCCACCTT. This sequence encodes CASSTGDNSPLHL.

This clonotype has ten or more counts. The J gene is TRBJ2-1, the V gene TRBV6-6; 7 bases are a match to TRBD2. This CDR3 has 14 amino acids. V lost 6 bases and J lost 3; bases outside the gene matches: 5. Looked up from germline, CDR1 is MNHNY and CDR2 is SVGAGI (reference sequence). In DNA, the CDR3 is TGTGCCAGCAGAGGCGGGGGAGACTACAATGAGCAGTTCTTC. Its translation is CASRGGGDYNEQFF.

Concerning this clonotype: With a much larger clone just one base away, this may be a read error. The chain recombines TRBV15 with TRBJ2-7, with TRBD1 matching over 11 bases. Germline V gene data show CDR1 as LNHNV and CDR2 as YYDKDF (reference sequence). This CDR3 comprises 15 residues. The V segment lost 3 bases and the J segment 0 bases; nucleotides outside the gene matches: 1. CDR3 coding DNA: TGTGCCACCAGCAGTGGGACAGGGGGCTCCTACGAGCAGTACTTC. It specifies CATSSGTGGSYEQYF.

J is TRBJ2-1 and V is TRBV30, with 12 positions matching TRBD2. Trimming cost V 0 bases and J 9 bases; bases outside gene matches: 3. The CDR3 totals 14 residues. Germline values: CDR1 GTSNPN, CDR2 SVGIG (reference sequence). CDR3 residues: CAWSVTSGGPEQFF. The CDR3 bases are TGTGCCTGGAGTGTAACTAGCGGGGGGCCTGAGCAGTTCTTC.

The sample holds many counts of this clonotype. V usage is TRBV19 and J usage is TRBJ2-7; 9 bases agree with TRBD1. The CDR3 covers 18 residues. The junction had 12 bases not matched to a gene; V was cut back by 3 bases and J by 0 bases. Germline loops: CDR1 LNHDA, CDR2 SQIVND (reference sequence). The CDR3 DNA sequence: TGTGCCAGTAGTATCAGAGACAGGGGGTCCCTCTACTCCTACGAGCAGTACTTC. Its protein product is CASSIRDRGSLYSYEQYF.

Note on this clonotype: With a much larger clone just one base away, this may be a read error. This CDR3 is CASSLTGPYEQHF. The CDR3 coding sequence is TGTGCCAGCAGTTTGACAGGACCCTACGAGCAGCACTTC. This chain links TRBV28 with TRBJ2-7, with D perhaps matching TRBD1 (6 bases). The V gene's germline CDR1 is MDHEN and CDR2 SYDVKM. The length of the CDR3 is 13 residues.

This clonotype appeared once. This chain connects TRBV7-2 to TRBJ1-2; D not certain. With 11 bases removed from V and 6 bases from J, the gap between germline ends came to 10 bases. Germline loops: CDR1 SGHTA, CDR2 FQGNSA. This CDR3 region has 10 residues. CDR3 loop: CAAQEDGYTF. The CDR3 nucleotides are TGTGCCGCCCAGGAGGATGGCTACACCTTC. Variable domain in full (rest from reference TRBV7-2 and TRBJ1-2): GAGVSQSPSNKVTEKGKDVELRCDPISGHTALYWYRQSLGQGLEFLIYFQGNSAPDKSGLPSDRFSAERTGGSVSTLTIQRTQQEDSAVYLCAAQEDGYTFGSGTRLTVV.

This clonotype was counted ten times or more. The V gene is TRBV6-1, the J gene TRBJ1-1, with 7 bases identical to TRBD1. Per the germline V gene, CDR1 is MNHNS and CDR2 is SASEGT. V was clipped by 8 bases and J by 8 bases; unmatched bases: 8. The length of the CDR3 is 12 residues. The CDR3 nucleotides are TGTGCCAGCGGGGGGACAGTATCGGAAGCTTTCTTT. Its protein product is CASGGTVSEAFF.

The rearrangement joins TRBV14 to TRBJ2-3; no reliable D call. Germline V CDR1 and CDR2: SGHDN, FVKESK. The CDR3 covers 13 residues. Trimming left V 6 bases short and J 0 bases short, with 7 bases between. This CDR3 reads CASREVSTDTQYF. The CDR3 DNA reads as TGTGCCAGCAGGGAAGTTAGCACAGATACGCAGTATTTT.

This clonotype was recorded a few times. Just one base apart from a much larger clone, this may be a read error. CDR3 residues: CASNGDRGRGQPQHF. In DNA, the CDR3 is TGTGCCAGCAATGGGGACAGGGGGCGCGGACAGCCCCAGCATTTT. The V call is TRBV6-1, the J call TRBJ1-5; 12 bases match TRBD1. CDR1 and CDR2 (germline): MNHNS, SASEGT. This CDR3 region has 15 residues. V dropped 7 bases and J dropped 7; count of bases not matched to a gene: 8.

The V call is TRBV9, the J call TRBJ2-1; D is ambiguous. V was pared by 1 base and J by 0 bases, with 8 bases between. The length of the CDR3 is 15 residues. Germline-derived CDR1 and CDR2 are SGDLS and YYNGEE. CDR3 nucleotides: TGTGCCAGCAGCGTATGGAGTACCTCCTACAATGAGCAGTTCTTC. Translated, it gives CASSVWSTSYNEQFF.

This clonotype appeared many times. The rearrangement uses TRBV14 and TRBJ1-2; no clear D gene. CDR1 and CDR2 from the germline V gene are SGHDN and FVKESK. Between the trimmed V and J ends, which lost 0 bases and 2 bases, there was a span of 10 bases. This CDR3 has 15 residues. CDR3 nucleotide sequence: TGTGCCAGCAGCCAAGATCGTGGATCGAACTATGGCTACACCTTC. Protein sequence: CASSQDRGSNYGYTF.

This clonotype was seen ten or more times. The V and J genes are TRBV7-9 and TRBJ2-1; D is uncertain. With 8 bases removed from V and 4 bases from J, the gap between germline ends came to 9 bases. CDR1 is SEHNR, CDR2 FQNEAQ, per germline (reference sequence). This CDR3 has 12 amino acids. The CDR3 coding sequence is TGTGCCAGCGCACGCGTGTACAATGAGCAGTTCTTC. Its translation: CASARVYNEQFF.

This clonotype came up many times. The rearrangement joins TRBV20-1 to TRBJ2-1; 7 bases line up with TRBD2. CDR3 size: 12 residues. V gave up 5 bases and J gave up 6 bases; unmatched junction bases: 4. Germline V gives CDR1 DFQATT, CDR2 SNEGSKA (reference sequence). CDR3 protein: CSAPRGGNEQFF. DNA for the CDR3: TGCAGTGCTCCTCGCGGGGGCAATGAGCAGTTCTTC.

For this clonotype: Compared with germline, one end of the junction differs, possibly owing to a read error. The chain couples TRBV9 to TRBJ1-3; 8 nucleotides line up with TRBD1. CDR3 length: 16 amino acids. Germline V gene sequence: CDR1 SGDLS, CDR2 YYNGEE. CDR3 in DNA: TGCGCCAGCAGCGCCACGACAGGGGTCGGAGGAAACACCATATATTTT. Its protein product is CASSATTGVGGNTIYF.

Concerning this clonotype: A much larger clone differs by one base, so this may be a read error. The chain links TRBV5-1 to TRBJ2-2; 10 bases map to TRBD1. The V gene's germline CDR1 is SGHRS and CDR2 YFSETQ. The CDR3 contains 15 residues. The CDR3 DNA follows: TGCGCCAGCACCTTGACAGGGGGCGACACCGGGGAGCCGTTTTTT. This gives the protein CASTLTGGDTGEPFF.

This clonotype has at least ten counts. The V gene is TRBV11-2, the J gene TRBJ2-1; maybe TRBD2 (5 bases). The CDR3 runs to 17 residues. Deletions cut 0 bases from V and 4 bases from J, with 16 bases between. Germline CDR1 is SGHAT and CDR2 is FQNNGV. Here the CDR3 reads CASSLERLAGIYNEQFF. The DNA of the CDR3 is TGTGCCAGCAGCTTAGAGCGGCTAGCAGGAATATACAATGAGCAGTTCTTC.

This clonotype was detected ten times or more. V usage is TRBV29-1 and J usage is TRBJ1-1; D gene unclear. Germline CDR1 is SQVTM and CDR2 is ANQGSEA. V was trimmed by 6 bases and J by 12 bases, leaving 23 bases between them. This CDR3 is 13 amino acids long. The CDR3 sequence: CSVTRNEGSETFF. As DNA, the CDR3 is TGCAGCGTCACTCGGAACGAGGGCTCGGAAACTTTCTTT.

This clonotype was seen repeatedly, ten times or more. CDR3 in DNA: TGTGCCAGCAGGGGGACAGGGATAGATACGCAGTATTTT. This translates into CASRGTGIDTQYF. The chain is built from TRBV11-3 and TRBJ2-3, with TRBD1 matching over 9 bases. CDR1 is SGHNT and CDR2 is YENEEA in the germline V gene. V lost 6 bases, J lost 5 bases, and 3 bases stayed unmatched. The CDR3 sequence is 13 residues long. Full variable domain (missing parts from reference TRBV11-3 and TRBJ2-3): EAGVVQSPRYKIIEKKQPVAFWCNPISGHNTLYWYLQNLGQGPELLIRYENEEAVDDSQLPKDRFSAERLKGVDSTLKIQPAELGDSAVYLCASRGTGIDTQYFGPGTRLTVL.

This clonotype was picked up one time. V gene TRBV19 combines with J gene TRBJ1-1; D uncertain. CDR1 and CDR2 (germline): LNHDA, SQIVND (reference sequence). V was shortened by 3 bases and J by 8 bases, with 13 bases between the two germline ends. The CDR3 is 13 amino acids. The CDR3 DNA reads TGTGCCAGTAGTATGACGGAGGTTACCGAAGCTTTCTTT. It specifies CASSMTEVTEAFF.

The chain couples TRBV20-1 to TRBJ1-4, with 9 bases matching TRBD1. CDR3 length: 15 residues. Germline V gives CDR1 DFQATT, CDR2 SNEGSKA (reference sequence). Trimming took 6 bases from V and 7 from J; bases not matched to a gene: 12. CDR3 sequence: CSAPQRQGVSEKLFF. DNA of the CDR3: TGCAGTGCCCCCCAGAGACAGGGGGTTAGTGAAAAACTGTTTTTT.

This clonotype was seen at least ten times. The rearrangement links TRBV15 to TRBJ2-6; D ambiguous. With 3 bases removed from V and 0 bases from J, the gap between germline ends came to 6 bases. The CDR3 is 15 residues long. Germline V gene sequence: CDR1 LNHNV, CDR2 YYDKDF (reference sequence). The chain's CDR3 is CATSSGTSGANVLTF. The CDR3 DNA reads as TGTGCCACCAGCAGCGGCACCTCTGGGGCCAACGTCCTGACTTTC.